One T cell receptor beta chain is described in this entry. This clonotype was seen a few times. Its antigen is currently not known. No base quality information exists; no much larger clone differs at one position. The entry originates in a study of T cells after yellow fever vaccination (dated by TCRdb to between 2018 and 2021). Regarding the complete study: Libraries from fractions with low cell numbers were prepared with the SMART-Seq v4 Ultra Low Input RNA kit. Two healthy male donors, one aged 18 to 30 and one aged 30 to 40 years, made up the cohort. Blood was collected at multiple timepoints before and after primary and secondary immunization, and bulk PBMC replicates and cell subsets were isolated. Bulk TCR alpha and beta repertoires were sequenced longitudinally to track T-cell clones before and after primary and booster YFV17D yellow fever vaccination. The research as a whole found: After the booster, most of the clones that had expanded following primary vaccination were detected again (just under 97% of CD4 and around 90% of CD8), which suggests that memory was broadly maintained. Because the study included only a couple of donors, the extent to which the findings can be generalized is limited. A small share of clonotypes was detected in both CD4 and CD8 compartments, with the overlap likely arising from convergent recombination. Compared with the primary T-cell response, the secondary T-cell response was faster but weaker, reaching its peak on day 5 rather than on day 15. Because abundant contaminating clonotypes from the bulk population could be contained in FACS-sorted repertoires, computational filtering was required.

Sequencing was carried out with an Illumina NovaSeq 6000. TCR cDNA was synthesized by 5'RACE template switching, through which a universal primer site and unique molecular identifiers were introduced. Priming for cDNA synthesis came from both the TCR alpha and TCR beta constant segments. Library amplification used two PCR steps, and the second PCR step added sample barcodes and sequencing adapters. Libraries were sequenced on Illumina HiSeq 2500 (2x100 bp) or NovaSeq (2x150 bp). The study's own analysis went as follows. MIGEC was used to demultiplex reads and collapse the reads into UMI consensus sequences, and MiXCR was used for V(D)J alignment. Vaccine-responding clonotypes were defined with edgeR using replicate PBMC samples, requiring FDR below 0.01 and a log2 fold change above 5 up to day 15. Each bulk clonotype was labeled CD4 or CD8 based on which sequenced repertoire, CD4 or CD8, contained the clonotype at higher abundance. TCRdb reanalyzed the raw reads on its own, using fastp at Q25 for trimming and MiXCR for clone calling, and kept in-frame beta chains. Records with the same CDR3 protein are collapsed into one entry carrying the most frequent genes and DNA. None of the V and J calls come from the authors' own analysis; TCRdb made them. Counted in this sample were some 220,000 distinct CDR3 sequences; more than 3% of them appeared once. 3.2% of the sample belongs to the ten largest clones.

The treatment or condition label on this specimen signifies: live attenuated yellow fever vaccine strain. A standard Ficoll-Paque protocol was used to isolate PBMCs from peripheral blood. Dynabeads CD4 and CD8 positive selection kits were used to isolate CD4 and CD8 T-cell fractions. RNA was extracted with TriZol from bulk PBMCs, CD4 and CD8 fractions, and dextramer-positive and dextramer-negative fractions. CDR1 LGHDT and CDR2 YNNKEL were looked up in the germline V gene (reference sequence). Taken from cysteine to phenylalanine, the CDR3 has 13 residues. The CDR3 DNA has 39 bases and is translated from base 1. Trimming at the junction amounts to 4 bases on V and 6 bases on J, and the germline ends lie 10 bases apart.

The sequence derives from a man between 18 and 29 years old who received the YFV17D yellow fever vaccine. Sequenced here: CD4+ T cells sorted from PBMCs, sampled 10 days after the yellow fever booster vaccination. This sequence uses TRBV3-1 and TRBJ1-3, with the D gene not clear enough to name. The CDR3 region has the sequence CASSLNRENTIYF. The nucleotide sequence reads TGTGCCAGCAGCCTCAATCGGGAAAACACCATATATTTT.